Listed below are T cell receptor beta chains from one sample, sequenced in a study of regulatory T cells in long-lasting Graves disease. TCRdb fed the multiplex PCR reads into MiXCR, producing one record per CDR3 protein. The sample yields 450,000 to 600,000 distinct CDR3 sequences, approximately 12% seen once. This same sample was also part of a study on T cells in Graves' hyperthyroidism and ophthalmopathy.

Source: peripheral blood mononuclear cells (PBMCs), taken at new diagnosis, from a patient treated with antithyroid drugs. Receptors were obtained from a man aged 25 to 45 with Graves disease. Both conserved end residues are part of each CDR3. A D gene is named only where the DNA matches it firmly. Size tells how often a clone was seen (once, few, many) or the class of an expanded clone, and some rows leave it out.

.	TRBV11-1	TRBJ1-5	many	CASSPDPGGQPQHF	TGTGCCAGCAGCCCTGACCCGGGGGGGCAGCCCCAGCATTTT
.	TRBV6-1	TRBJ2-4	many	CASGGKNIQYF	TGTGCCAGCGGAGGCAAAAACATTCAGTACTTC
.	TRBV11-2	TRBJ1-3	many	CASSSFRRGQGTHGNTIYF	TGTGCCAGCAGCTCCTTTAGGCGGGGCCAAGGGACGCACGGAAACACCATATATTTT
.	TRBV20-1	TRBJ2-1	.	CSARVRDQGSYNEQFF	TGCAGTGCTAGAGTCCGGGACCAGGGCTCCTACAATGAGCAGTTCTTC
.	TRBV9	TRBJ2-7	many	CASSVGRASYEQYF	TGTGCCAGCAGCGTAGGGCGGGCCTCCTACGAGCAGTACTTC
TRBD2	TRBV10-3	TRBJ2-3	many	CAIRPAGGPDRKDTQYF	TGTGCCATCAGGCCAGCGGGAGGGCCAGATCGGAAAGATACGCAGTATTTT
.	TRBV20-1	TRBJ2-1	many	CSAPDAGSAFEQFF	TGCAGTGCTCCCGACGCGGGGAGTGCATTTGAGCAGTTCTTC
TRBD2	TRBV20-1	TRBJ2-3	many	CSARTAGTDTQYF	TGCAGTGCTAGAACAGCGGGAACAGATACGCAGTATTTT
TRBD2	TRBV19	TRBJ2-1	.	CASSTGLAGGGLSYNEQFF	TGTGCCAGTAGTACGGGACTAGCGGGGGGGGGCCTCTCCTACAATGAGCAGTTCTTC
.	TRBV29-1	TRBJ2-3	many	CSVEDGITDTQYF	TGCAGCGTTGAAGACGGGATCACAGATACGCAGTATTTT
.	TRBV20-1	TRBJ2-7	.	CSARPPGRDHLSYEQYF	TGCAGTGCTAGACCTCCGGGCAGGGACCACCTATCCTACGAGCAGTACTTC
.	TRBV12-3/TRBV12-4	TRBJ2-3	many	CASSSDGKGLTDTQYF	TGTGCCAGCAGTTCCGACGGGAAGGGCTTGACAGATACGCAGTATTTT
.	TRBV7-2	TRBJ2-4	many	CASSRTAAKNIQYF	TGTGCCAGCAGCCGGACAGCGGCGAAAAACATTCAGTACTTC
.	TRBV11-2	TRBJ1-1	many	CASSLARAVNTEAFF	TGTGCCAGCAGCTTAGCGCGGGCCGTGAACACTGAAGCTTTCTTT